Listed below are T cell receptor beta chains from one sample, sequenced in a study of shared clonotypes between healthy human individuals. Sequenced by immunoSEQ multiplex PCR; TCRdb stores in-frame clones only, minus some. The sample includes around 2,000,000 clones, about 92% of them seen just once. The sample comprised naive CD8+ T cells from PBMCs. These receptors were obtained from a man in his late teens or twenties in good health. Some clones in this sample may be carry-over from other donors' samples. Each CDR3 is given with its conserved first and last residue. The D gene is left open where the match is weak. Clone size appears in some rows only: once, few, many, or a class for an expanded clone.

CDR3aa: CASSLVTANYGYTF; CDR3nt: TGTGCCAGCAGCTTGGTGACCGCTAACTATGGCTACACCTTC; d_gene: .; v_gene: TRBV5-5; j_gene: TRBJ1-2; abundance: .
CDR3aa: CASSMDGSSEQYF; CDR3nt: TGTGCCAGCAGCATGGACGGGTCCAGCGAGCAGTACTTC; d_gene: .; v_gene: TRBV7-9; j_gene: TRBJ2-7; abundance: .
CDR3aa: CASSLPPDRLIYSNQPQHF; CDR3nt: TGTGCCAGCAGTTTACCGCCGGACAGGCTGATATATAGCAATCAGCCCCAGCATTTT; d_gene: TRBD1; v_gene: TRBV28; j_gene: TRBJ1-5; abundance: .
CDR3aa: CASSEILGVGLYEQYF; CDR3nt: TGTGCCAGCAGTGAAATCTTGGGGGTTGGGCTATACGAGCAGTACTTC; d_gene: .; v_gene: TRBV6-1; j_gene: TRBJ2-7; abundance: .
CDR3aa: CASSQATGGGTEAFF; CDR3nt: TGCGCCAGCAGCCAAGCGACAGGGGGGGGCACTGAAGCTTTCTTT; d_gene: TRBD1; v_gene: TRBV4-3; j_gene: TRBJ1-1; abundance: .
CDR3aa: CASSTGQLIGLADTQYF; CDR3nt: TGTGCCAGCAGCACCGGACAATTAATCGGACTCGCAGATACGCAGTATTTT; d_gene: .; v_gene: TRBV5-6; j_gene: TRBJ2-3; abundance: .
CDR3aa: CASSFAAGLASGKQYF; CDR3nt: TGTGCCAGCAGCTTCGCGGCGGGGCTAGCGTCCGGCAAGCAGTACTTC; d_gene: .; v_gene: TRBV5-5; j_gene: TRBJ2-7; abundance: .
CDR3aa: CASTPLEGGEQYF; CDR3nt: TGTGCCAGCACTCCCCTTGAAGGGGGGGAGCAGTACTTC; d_gene: .; v_gene: TRBV27; j_gene: TRBJ2-7; abundance: .
CDR3aa: CASSLGFGTPEDEQFF; CDR3nt: TGTGCCAGCAGCTTAGGGTTCGGGACCCCCGAGGATGAGCAGTTCTTC; d_gene: .; v_gene: TRBV7-7; j_gene: TRBJ2-1; abundance: .
CDR3aa: CASSEGGQPQHF; CDR3nt: TGTGCCAGCAGCGAGGGGGGTCAGCCCCAGCATTTT; d_gene: .; v_gene: TRBV2; j_gene: TRBJ1-5; abundance: .
CDR3aa: CASSPAASLPNYGYTF; CDR3nt: TGCGCCAGCAGCCCGGCGGCCTCCCTGCCTAACTATGGCTACACCTTC; d_gene: .; v_gene: TRBV5-1; j_gene: TRBJ1-2; abundance: once
CDR3aa: CASSVEGLGDTQHF; CDR3nt: TGTGCCAGCAGCGTAGAGGGATTGGGGGACACTCAGCATTTT; d_gene: .; v_gene: TRBV9; j_gene: TRBJ1-5; abundance: .
CDR3aa: CAWSVLAGHNEQFF; CDR3nt: TGTGCCTGGAGTGTACTAGCGGGCCACAATGAGCAGTTCTTC; d_gene: TRBD2; v_gene: TRBV30; j_gene: TRBJ2-1; abundance: .
CDR3aa: CAATGYVDEQYF; CDR3nt: TGTGCCGCGACAGGGTACGTCGACGAGCAGTACTTC; d_gene: TRBD1; v_gene: TRBV19; j_gene: TRBJ2-7; abundance: .
CDR3aa: CASSTLAGGEQFF; CDR3nt: TGTGCCAGTAGTACCCTAGCGGGCGGTGAGCAGTTCTTC; d_gene: TRBD2; v_gene: TRBV19; j_gene: TRBJ2-1; abundance: .
CDR3aa: CAGQADPNTGELFF; CDR3nt: TGTGCCGGACAGGCGGACCCGAACACCGGGGAGCTGTTTTTT; d_gene: .; v_gene: TRBV21-1; j_gene: TRBJ2-2; abundance: .